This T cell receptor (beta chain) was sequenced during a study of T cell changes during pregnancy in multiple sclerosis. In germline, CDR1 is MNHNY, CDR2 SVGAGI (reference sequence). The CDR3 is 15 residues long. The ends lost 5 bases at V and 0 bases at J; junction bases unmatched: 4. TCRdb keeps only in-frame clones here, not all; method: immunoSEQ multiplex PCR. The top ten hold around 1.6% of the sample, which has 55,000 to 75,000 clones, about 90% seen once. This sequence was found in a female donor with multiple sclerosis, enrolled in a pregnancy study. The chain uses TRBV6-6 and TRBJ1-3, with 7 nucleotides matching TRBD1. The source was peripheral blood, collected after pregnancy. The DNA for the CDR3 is TGTGCCAGCAGTGGACAGGACCTCTCTGGAAACACCATATATTTT. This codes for CASSGQDLSGNTIYF.